This T cell receptor (beta chain) was profiled in a study of blood T cell repertoires in COVID-19. Study information: Whether acute or convalescent, the COVID-19 samples came from the United States, Italy and Spain. T cells, B-cell-depleted T cells, or PBMCs supplied cDNA or gDNA.

Measured with immunoSEQ multiplex PCR; TCRdb has only the in-frame clones, and not every one. The sample lists about 190,000 clones, around four fifths seen once, with roughly a fifth in the top ten. Material for sequencing was peripheral blood. The receptor was derived from a human donor in a cohort sampled during active COVID-19.

In DNA, the CDR3 is TGTGCCAGCAGGACAGGGGGTAACTATGGCTACACCTTC. Translating gives CASRTGGNYGYTF. The chain joins TRBV2 to TRBJ1-2; 9 bases agree with TRBD1. The CDR3 contains 13 residues. Germline V gene data show CDR1 as SNHLY and CDR2 as FYNNEI. The junction had 0 bases not matched to a gene; V was cut back by 6 bases and J by 1 base. Drawing the rest from reference TRBV2 and TRBJ1-2, the complete variable domain is EPEVTQTPSHQVTQMGQEVILRCVPISNHLYFYWYRQILGQKVEFLVSFYNNEISEKSEIFDDQFSVERPDGSNFTLKIRSTKLEDSAMYFCASRTGGNYGYTFGSGTRLTVV.